One sample yielded the 10 T cell receptor beta chains listed below, sequenced in a study of regulatory T cells in long-lasting Graves disease (dated by TCRdb to the early 2020s). The time point label here, explained by the study, means: persistent/refractory GD, antithyroid drugs over 5 years with positive TRAb. For both TCR sequencing and RNA sequencing, RNA was extracted from PBMCs in TRIzol. The library was obtained by multiplex PCR. Sequencing was performed on an Illumina HiSeq 4000. TCR beta libraries were built with iRepertoire HTBI primers and Arm-PCR amplification of CDR3 regions. TCRdb redid the processing of the public reads, applying fastp at Q25 and MiXCR, and retained in-frame beta chains. All rows with the same CDR3 protein become a single entry with the most common DNA and genes. The table for this sample lists around 460,000 distinct CDR3 sequences; 20% to 25% of them were counted only once. Of the sample, roughly 7.1% falls within the top ten clones.

This specimen was peripheral blood mononuclear cells (PBMCs), taken when the disease was refractory, from a patient treated with antithyroid drugs. The receptors stem from a female donor with Graves disease.

In this sample, this clonotype turned up once. Given a much more abundant clone one base away, this may be a read error. V usage is TRBV6-1 and J usage is TRBJ1-2; tentatively, D is TRBD1 (5 bases). The CDR3 sequence is 13 residues long. From germline, CDR1 is MNHNS and CDR2 SASEGT. For the CDR3, the DNA is TGTGCCAGCGAAAGCGACAGTAACTATGACTACACCTTC. Protein: CASESDSNYDYTF.

This chain uses TRBV25-1 with TRBJ1-2; D uncertain. This CDR3 is 11 amino acids long. Germline V gene sequence: CDR1 MGHDK, CDR2 SYGVNS. V lost 3 bases to trimming and J lost 8 bases, with 7 bases between them. Here the CDR3 reads CASSEPQGYTF. The CDR3 DNA follows: TGTGCCAGCAGTGAGCCACAAGGCTACACCTTC.

The chain joins TRBV6-1 to TRBJ1-2; D perhaps matches TRBD1 (5 bases). Germline V gene lookup returns CDR1 MNHNS and CDR2 SASEGT. CDR3 length: 14 residues. V was clipped by 5 bases and J by 5 bases, with 15 bases between them. The CDR3 region has the DNA TGTGCCAGCAGTCAACCGGGACTGCTTTATGGCTACACCTTC. Encoded protein: CASSQPGLLYGYTF.

For this clonotype: This may be a read error: a much more frequent sequence differs by one nucleotide. V usage is TRBV6-2 or TRBV6-3 and J usage is TRBJ1-4; TRBD1 agrees at 8 bases. CDR1 and CDR2 (germline): MNHEY, SVGEGT. The CDR3 has 15 residues. CDR3 bases: TGTACCAGCAGTTCGACAGGGGCTGCTAATGAAAAACTGTTTTTT. This gives the protein CTSSSTGAANEKLFF.

The chain has TRBV7-2 and TRBJ2-7; 7 bases fit TRBD2. Germline V gives CDR1 SGHTA, CDR2 FQGNSA. This CDR3 region has 15 residues. The J segment lost 0 bases and the V segment lost 3 bases, leaving 5 bases of the junction unmatched. The chain's CDR3 is CASSLSGEASYEQYF. The CDR3 nucleotides are TGTGCCAGCAGCTTGAGCGGGGAGGCCTCCTACGAGCAGTACTTC. The full variable domain, rest sourced from reference TRBV7-2 and TRBJ2-7, is GAGVSQSPSNKVTEKGKDVELRCDPISGHTALYWYRQSLGQGLEFLIYFQGNSAPDKSGLPSDRFSAERTGGSVSTLTIQRTQQEDSAVYLCASSLSGEASYEQYFGPGTRLTVT.

This clonotype has a count of ten or more. This chain links TRBV12-3 or TRBV12-4 with TRBJ2-7; possibly TRBD2 for D (5 bases). Trimming removed 6 bases at V and 0 bases at J, with 6 bases between. CDR3 length: 12 residues. CDR3 in amino acids: CASSRGSYEQYF. In DNA, the CDR3 is TGTGCCAGCAGCCGGGGCTCCTACGAGCAGTACTTC.

The rearrangement joins TRBV3-1 to TRBJ2-7; 7 bases line up with TRBD2. The CDR3 spans 14 residues. J gave up 5 bases and V 3 bases, and 7 bases lay outside the gene matches. CDR1 is LGHDT and CDR2 is YNNKEL in the germline V gene (reference sequence). The CDR3 sequence is CASSHAGAVHEQYF. CDR3 coding DNA: TGTGCCAGCAGCCACGCGGGAGCGGTCCACGAGCAGTACTTC.

As to this clonotype: A much larger clone differs from this one at a single base, so this may be a read error. V usage is TRBV24-1 and J usage is TRBJ2-5; D possibly corresponds to TRBD1 (5 bases). This CDR3 spans 14 amino acids. Germline V lookup: CDR1 KGHDR, CDR2 SFDVKD. The chain's CDR3 is CDTSSTSGSETQYF. The DNA for the CDR3 is TGTGACACCTCGTCTACCTCAGGGTCTGAGACCCAGTACTTC.

A few counts support this clonotype. J is TRBJ1-1 and V is TRBV9; weak D call: TRBD1 (5 bases). This CDR3 has 15 amino acids. Germline CDR1 is SGDLS and CDR2 is YYNGEE. V was clipped by 4 bases and J by 8 bases, with 21 bases between them. The CDR3 DNA reads TGTGCCAGCAGCCCATCCCGGGGGTACTCGTCGGAAGCTTTCTTT. Amino acid sequence: CASSPSRGYSSEAFF.

This clonotype occurred a few times. The chain couples TRBV19 to TRBJ1-1, with D uncertain. This CDR3 is 15 amino acids long. CDR1 is LNHDA, CDR2 SQIVND, per germline (reference sequence). The V and J ends lost 6 bases and 1 base respectively, with 15 bases between them. CDR3 DNA sequence: TGTGCCAGTAGCTCCCCACAGAGCTCGAACACTGAAGCTTTCTTT. Protein: CASSSPQSSNTEAFF.